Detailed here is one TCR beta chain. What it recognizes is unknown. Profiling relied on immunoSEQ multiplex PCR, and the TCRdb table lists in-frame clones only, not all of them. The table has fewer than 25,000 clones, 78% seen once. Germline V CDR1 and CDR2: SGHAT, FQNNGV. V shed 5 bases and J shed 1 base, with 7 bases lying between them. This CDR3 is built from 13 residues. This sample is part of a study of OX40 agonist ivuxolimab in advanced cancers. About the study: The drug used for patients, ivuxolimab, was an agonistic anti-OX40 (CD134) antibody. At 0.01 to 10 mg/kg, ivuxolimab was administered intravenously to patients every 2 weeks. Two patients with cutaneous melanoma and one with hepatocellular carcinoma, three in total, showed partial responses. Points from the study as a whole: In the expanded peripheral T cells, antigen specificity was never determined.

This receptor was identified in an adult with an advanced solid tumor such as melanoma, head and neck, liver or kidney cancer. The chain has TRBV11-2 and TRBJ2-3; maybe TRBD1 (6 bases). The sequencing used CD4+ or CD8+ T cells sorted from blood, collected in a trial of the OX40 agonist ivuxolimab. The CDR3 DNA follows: TGTGCCAGCAGCAACAGGGGCACAGATACGCAGTATTTT. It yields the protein CASSNRGTDTQYF.